These 9 T cell receptor beta chains were all obtained from the same sample, sequenced in a study of CD8 T cells in Susac syndrome. RNA in amounts of about 0.5 to 1 ug was reverse transcribed with random hexamers. TCRdb reanalysed the immunoSEQ multiplex PCR reads using MiXCR and keeps one entry per CDR3 protein. The sample has approximately 180,000 distinct CDR3 sequences, 93% seen once. What was sequenced was CD4+ T cells from PBMCs. Every receptor here comes from a human donor with multiple sclerosis.

The chain uses TRBV3-1 and TRBJ1-5; D is unresolved. Germline CDR1 is LGHDT and CDR2 is YNNKEL (reference sequence). V was shortened by 0 bases and J by 7 bases, with 7 bases between the two germline ends. The CDR3 runs to 13 residues. CDR3 bases: TGTGCCAGCAGCCAAGATCGTCGCCAGCCCCAGCATTTT. Translated: CASSQDRRQPQHF.

The CDR3 nucleotides are TGTGCCAGCACACCTCGGGGGCCTGCCGGAGATACGCAGTATTTT. Encoded protein: CASTPRGPAGDTQYF. The chain is built from TRBV6-6 and TRBJ2-3; D tentatively reads TRBD1 or TRBD2 (6 bases each). Germline lookup yields CDR1 MNHNY and CDR2 SVGAGI (reference sequence). The CDR3 runs 15 residues. V was clipped by 7 bases and J by 5 bases, with 19 bases between them.

In its sample, this clonotype was seen once. The chain has TRBV5-1 and TRBJ2-5; maybe TRBD2 (6 bases). Trimming cost V 1 base and J 2 bases, with 12 bases left between them. Germline assignment: CDR1 SGHRS and CDR2 YFSETQ. The CDR3 totals 15 residues. CDR3 bases: TGCGCCAGCAGCTTGTCCGGGACTTTACAAGAGACCCAGTACTTC. It codes for CASSLSGTLQETQYF. Full variable domain (missing parts from reference TRBV5-1 and TRBJ2-5): KAGVTQTPRYLIKTRGQQVTLSCSPISGHRSVSWYQQTPGQGLQFLFEYFSETQRNKGNFPGRFSGRQFSNSRSEMNVSTLELGDSALYLCASSLSGTLQETQYFGPGTRLLVL.

This clonotype was observed a single time. The genes are TRBV29-1 and TRBJ1-3; unclear D gene. Trimming pared 6 bases from V and 1 base from J, leaving 7 bases between. The CDR3 covers 12 residues. Germline V lookup: CDR1 SQVTM, CDR2 ANQGSEA. This CDR3 reads CSVSESGNTIYF. DNA of the CDR3: TGCAGCGTCAGCGAGTCTGGAAACACCATATATTTT.

This clonotype was recorded only once. V usage is TRBV28 and J usage is TRBJ2-3, with 10 bases fitting TRBD2. Germline loops: CDR1 MDHEN, CDR2 SYDVKM. Germline trimming cut 8 bases from V and 4 bases from J; bases unmatched to any gene: 9. The CDR3 is 15 residues long. The CDR3 sequence is CASSTSGVKADTQYF. The CDR3 region has the DNA TGTGCCAGCTCCACTAGCGGGGTCAAAGCAGATACGCAGTATTTT. Drawing the rest from reference TRBV28 and TRBJ2-3, the complete variable domain is DVKVTQSSRYLVKRTGEKVFLECVQDMDHENMFWYRQDPGLGLRLIYFSYDVKMKEKGDIPEGYSVSREKKERFSLILESASTNQTSMYLCASSTSGVKADTQYFGPGTRLTVL.

This clonotype was detected only a few times. The V call is TRBV30, the J call TRBJ1-1; TRBD1 is a possible D gene (5 bases). Germline V lookup: CDR1 GTSNPN, CDR2 SVGIG (reference sequence). Trimming left V 4 bases short and J 9 bases short, with 15 bases between. CDR3 length: 12 residues. CDR3 amino acids: CAWITDGGKAFF. The CDR3 nucleotides read TGTGCCTGGATCACCGATGGGGGGAAAGCTTTCTTT.

This chain connects TRBV3-1 to TRBJ2-7; 12 bases align to TRBD2. The trim removed 4 bases at V and 13 bases at J, leaving 8 bases unmatched. Germline V gene data show CDR1 as LGHDT and CDR2 as YNNKEL (reference sequence). The CDR3 runs to 13 residues. CDR3 region: CASSPPQTSGSYF. The CDR3 nucleotides are TGTGCCAGCAGCCCGCCACAGACTAGCGGGAGCTACTTC.

This clonotype was counted once. The chain couples TRBV29-1 to TRBJ1-2; D is undetermined. Germline V gene sequence: CDR1 SQVTM, CDR2 ANQGSEA. The CDR3 loop spans 13 amino acids. The V end was cut by 0 bases, the J end by 8 bases, with 13 bases between. In nucleotides, the CDR3 is TGCAGCGTTGAAGAATCCATCTTGGGAGGCTACACCTTC. This codes for CSVEESILGGYTF.

The V gene is TRBV7-2, the J gene TRBJ2-2; either TRBD1 or TRBD2 may supply D (5 bases each). The CDR3 extends over 13 amino acids. With 4 bases removed from V and 13 bases from J, the gap between germline ends came to 16 bases. Germline CDR1 and CDR2: SGHTA and FQGNSA. This CDR3 is CASSSGTPARLFF. For the CDR3, the DNA is TGTGCCAGCAGCTCGGGGACCCCCGCCCGGCTGTTTTTT.